The sequence of this TCR beta chain was determined in a study of blood T cell repertoires in COVID-19. Data came from immunoSEQ multiplex PCR; TCRdb stores just in-frame clones and leaves some out. The data contain 210,000 or so clones, about four fifths of them singletons. Trimming pared 8 bases from V and 7 bases from J, leaving 15 bases between. The CDR3 sequence is 14 residues long. Germline CDR1 is MDHEN and CDR2 is SYDVKM. This clone was seen once. The chain recombines TRBV28 with TRBJ1-6; the D is unclear. The receptor comes from a woman aged 45 to 65 with active or convalescent COVID-19. The sequenced sample consisted of peripheral blood. The CDR3 nucleotides are TGTGCCAGCTCTAATTTGGCGGGGAATTCACCCCTCCACTTT. Translation gives CASSNLAGNSPLHF.